Listed below are T cell receptor beta chains from one sample, sequenced in a study of CD8 T cells in Susac syndrome. One entry per CDR3 protein results from TCRdb running MiXCR on the immunoSEQ multiplex PCR reads. The repertoire holds 150,000 to 160,000 distinct CDR3 sequences, with around 95% as singletons. Sequenced material: CD8+ T cells from PBMCs. These receptors all stem from a human donor with multiple sclerosis. CDR3s include the opening cysteine and the closing phenylalanine or tryptophan. Each record gives: clone size, J gene, D gene, V gene, CDR3 protein, CDR3 DNA. D genes are given only for firm matches. The listing skips clone size in some rows; elsewhere it reads once, few, many or a size class.

abundance: NA
j_gene: TRBJ2-5
d_gene: NA
v_gene: TRBV3-1
CDR3aa: CASSPGTAYSDDGGETQYF
CDR3nt: TGTGCCAGCAGCCCCGGGACGGCTTACTCGGACGACGGCGGAGAGACCCAGTACTTC

abundance: NA
j_gene: TRBJ2-3
d_gene: NA
v_gene: TRBV15
CDR3aa: CATSRDSGLPTDTQYF
CDR3nt: TGTGCCACCAGCAGAGATAGCGGATTGCCGACAGATACGCAGTATTTT

abundance: NA
j_gene: TRBJ2-5
d_gene: NA
v_gene: TRBV9
CDR3aa: CASSVGDLLEETQYF
CDR3nt: TGTGCCAGCAGCGTAGGAGACCTTCTGGAAGAGACCCAGTACTTC

abundance: NA
j_gene: TRBJ2-5
d_gene: TRBD1
v_gene: TRBV29-1
CDR3aa: CSVVIGTGKETQYF
CDR3nt: TGCAGCGTTGTAATCGGGACAGGGAAAGAGACCCAGTACTTC

abundance: NA
j_gene: TRBJ2-5
d_gene: TRBD1
v_gene: TRBV14
CDR3aa: CASSQDLGTGYQETQYF
CDR3nt: TGTGCCAGCAGCCAAGATCTTGGGACAGGGTACCAAGAGACCCAGTACTTC

abundance: NA
j_gene: TRBJ2-7
d_gene: TRBD1
v_gene: TRBV25-1
CDR3aa: CASSGTGYGLRSYEQYF
CDR3nt: TGTGCCAGCAGTGGGACAGGGTACGGTTTGAGGTCCTACGAGCAGTACTTC

abundance: NA
j_gene: TRBJ2-7
d_gene: NA
v_gene: TRBV7-9
CDR3aa: CASSPTGPSSYEQYF
CDR3nt: TGTGCCAGCAGCCCTACCGGGCCATCCAGTTACGAGCAGTACTTC

abundance: NA
j_gene: TRBJ1-5
d_gene: TRBD1
v_gene: TRBV27
CDR3aa: CASSPGTGGRQPQHF
CDR3nt: TGTGCCAGCAGCCCCGGGACAGGGGGAAGACAGCCCCAGCATTTT

abundance: NA
j_gene: TRBJ2-3
d_gene: NA
v_gene: TRBV6-5
CDR3aa: CASSYSAGEGTDTQYF
CDR3nt: TGTGCCAGCAGTTACTCGGCAGGGGAAGGGACAGATACGCAGTATTTT

abundance: NA
j_gene: TRBJ2-1
d_gene: TRBD2
v_gene: TRBV29-1
CDR3aa: CSAPLSGVSYNEQFF
CDR3nt: TGCAGCGCTCCCTTAAGCGGGGTCTCCTACAATGAGCAGTTCTTC

abundance: NA
j_gene: TRBJ1-2
d_gene: NA
v_gene: TRBV5-1
CDR3aa: CASSSRQDYGYTF
CDR3nt: TGCGCCAGCAGCTCCAGACAGGACTATGGCTACACCTTC

abundance: NA
j_gene: TRBJ2-7
d_gene: TRBD2
v_gene: TRBV6-6
CDR3aa: CASSPGLAGEQYF
CDR3nt: TGTGCCAGCAGTCCCGGACTAGCCGGCGAGCAGTACTTC

abundance: NA
j_gene: TRBJ2-7
d_gene: NA
v_gene: TRBV9
CDR3aa: CASSAGLVGKDEQYF
CDR3nt: TGTGCCAGCAGCGCGGGGCTCGTGGGCAAGGACGAGCAGTACTTC

abundance: NA
j_gene: TRBJ2-1
d_gene: NA
v_gene: TRBV20-1
CDR3aa: CSAEALAGYNEQFF
CDR3nt: TGCAGTGCCGAAGCACTTGCGGGTTACAATGAGCAGTTCTTC

abundance: NA
j_gene: TRBJ2-5
d_gene: TRBD1
v_gene: TRBV15
CDR3aa: CATSSWDSQETQYF
CDR3nt: TGTGCCACCAGCAGCTGGGACAGCCAAGAGACCCAGTACTTC

abundance: NA
j_gene: TRBJ1-5
d_gene: NA
v_gene: TRBV29-1
CDR3aa: CSARGGSNQPQHF
CDR3nt: TGCAGCGCCAGGGGAGGGAGCAATCAGCCCCAGCATTTT

abundance: NA
j_gene: TRBJ2-5
d_gene: NA
v_gene: TRBV3-1
CDR3aa: CASSQVAPYQETQYF
CDR3nt: TGTGCCAGCAGCCAAGTTGCGCCGTACCAAGAGACCCAGTACTTC

abundance: NA
j_gene: TRBJ2-5
d_gene: NA
v_gene: TRBV27
CDR3aa: CASSRNVQETQYF
CDR3nt: TGTGCCAGCAGTCGGAACGTCCAAGAGACCCAGTACTTC

abundance: NA
j_gene: TRBJ1-2
d_gene: TRBD1
v_gene: TRBV7-3
CDR3aa: CASSSPGTGGVGYGYTF
CDR3nt: TGTGCCAGCAGCTCACCCGGGACAGGGGGAGTAGGATATGGCTACACCTTC

abundance: once
j_gene: TRBJ1-2
d_gene: NA
v_gene: TRBV2
CDR3aa: CASRSAPRANYGYTF
CDR3nt: TGTGCCAGCAGATCGGCCCCCCGCGCTAACTATGGCTACACCTTC

abundance: NA
j_gene: TRBJ2-2
d_gene: TRBD1
v_gene: TRBV27
CDR3aa: CASSSWDRSPGELFF
CDR3nt: TGTGCCAGCAGCAGCTGGGACAGGTCACCCGGGGAGCTGTTTTTT

abundance: few
j_gene: TRBJ2-6
d_gene: NA
v_gene: TRBV30
CDR3aa: CAWGRDSGANVLTF
CDR3nt: TGTGCCTGGGGTAGGGACTCTGGGGCCAACGTCCTGACTTTC

abundance: few
j_gene: TRBJ2-5
d_gene: NA
v_gene: TRBV29-1
CDR3aa: CSVDLAGQETQYF
CDR3nt: TGCAGCGTTGATTTGGCAGGGCAAGAGACCCAGTACTTC

abundance: NA
j_gene: TRBJ1-2
d_gene: NA
v_gene: TRBV9
CDR3aa: CASSPLGDGFWYGYTF
CDR3nt: TGTGCCAGCAGCCCACTCGGGGACGGCTTTTGGTATGGCTACACCTTC

abundance: NA
j_gene: TRBJ1-1
d_gene: NA
v_gene: TRBV27
CDR3aa: CATRGGGTEAFF
CDR3nt: TGTGCCACAAGGGGTGGGGGCACTGAAGCTTTCTTT

abundance: NA
j_gene: TRBJ2-4
d_gene: NA
v_gene: TRBV12-3/TRBV12-4
CDR3aa: CASSFWSPGEVAKNIQYF
CDR3nt: TGTGCCAGCAGTTTTTGGAGCCCAGGGGAGGTAGCCAAAAACATTCAGTACTTC

abundance: NA
j_gene: TRBJ1-2
d_gene: NA
v_gene: TRBV15
CDR3aa: CATSRDRPNYGYTF
CDR3nt: TGTGCCACCAGCAGAGATCGGCCTAACTATGGCTACACCTTC

abundance: NA
j_gene: TRBJ2-7
d_gene: TRBD1
v_gene: TRBV29-1
CDR3aa: CSVDSAANRGVSEQYF
CDR3nt: TGCAGCGTTGACTCCGCCGCTAACAGGGGGGTCAGCGAGCAGTACTTC

abundance: NA
j_gene: TRBJ1-1
d_gene: NA
v_gene: TRBV29-1
CDR3aa: CSVERYGTEAFF
CDR3nt: TGCAGCGTTGAACGTTATGGCACTGAAGCTTTCTTT

abundance: once
j_gene: TRBJ1-3
d_gene: NA
v_gene: TRBV12-3/TRBV12-4
CDR3aa: CASTLGGNTIYF
CDR3nt: TGTGCCAGCACCCTGGGCGGAAACACCATATATTTT

abundance: NA
j_gene: TRBJ1-2
d_gene: NA
v_gene: TRBV10-3
CDR3aa: CAISETDTRRGYTF
CDR3nt: TGTGCCATCAGTGAAACCGACACGCGACGGGGCTACACCTTC

abundance: NA
j_gene: TRBJ2-3
d_gene: NA
v_gene: TRBV30
CDR3aa: CAWRGALTDTQYF
CDR3nt: TGTGCCTGGAGGGGGGCGCTGACAGATACGCAGTATTTT

abundance: NA
j_gene: TRBJ2-1
d_gene: NA
v_gene: TRBV5-6
CDR3aa: CASSLYDYNEQFF
CDR3nt: TGTGCCAGCAGCTTGTACGACTACAATGAGCAGTTCTTC

abundance: NA
j_gene: TRBJ1-1
d_gene: TRBD1
v_gene: TRBV4-1
CDR3aa: CASSHRQGLTEAFF
CDR3nt: TGCGCCAGCAGCCACCGACAGGGATTGACTGAAGCTTTCTTT

abundance: NA
j_gene: TRBJ2-5
d_gene: TRBD2
v_gene: TRBV20-1
CDR3aa: CSAYTLAGTRGETQYF
CDR3nt: TGCAGTGCATATACCTTAGCGGGGACTAGGGGGGAGACCCAGTACTTC